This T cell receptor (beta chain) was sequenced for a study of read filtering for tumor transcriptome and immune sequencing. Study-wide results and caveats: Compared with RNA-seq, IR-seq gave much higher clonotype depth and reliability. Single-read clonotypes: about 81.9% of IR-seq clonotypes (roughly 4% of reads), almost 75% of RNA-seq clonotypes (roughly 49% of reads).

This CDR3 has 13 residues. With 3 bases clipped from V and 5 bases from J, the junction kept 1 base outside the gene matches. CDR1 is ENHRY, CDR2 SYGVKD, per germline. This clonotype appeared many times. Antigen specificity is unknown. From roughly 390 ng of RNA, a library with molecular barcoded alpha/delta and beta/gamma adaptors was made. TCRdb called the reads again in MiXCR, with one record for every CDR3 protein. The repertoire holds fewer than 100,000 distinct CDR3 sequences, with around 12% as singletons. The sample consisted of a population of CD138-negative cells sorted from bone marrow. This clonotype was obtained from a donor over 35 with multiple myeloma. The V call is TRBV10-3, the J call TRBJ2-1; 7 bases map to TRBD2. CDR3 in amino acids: CAISDAGDNEQFF. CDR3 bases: TGTGCCATCAGTGACGCGGGGGACAATGAGCAGTTCTTC.